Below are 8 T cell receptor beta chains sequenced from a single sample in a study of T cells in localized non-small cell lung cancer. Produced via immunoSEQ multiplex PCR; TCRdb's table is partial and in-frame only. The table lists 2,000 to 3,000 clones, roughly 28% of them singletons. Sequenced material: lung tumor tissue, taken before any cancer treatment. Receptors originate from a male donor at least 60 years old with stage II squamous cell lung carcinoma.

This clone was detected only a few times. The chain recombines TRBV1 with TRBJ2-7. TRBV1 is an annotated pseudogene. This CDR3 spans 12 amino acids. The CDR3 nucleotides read TGCACCAGCAGCGGGGGTTTTTACGAGCAGTACGTC. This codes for CTSSGGFYEQYV.

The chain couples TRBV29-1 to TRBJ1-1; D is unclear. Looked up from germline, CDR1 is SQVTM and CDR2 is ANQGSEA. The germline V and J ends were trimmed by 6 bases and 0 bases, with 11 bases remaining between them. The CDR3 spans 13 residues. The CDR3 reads CSVTKGLNTEAFF. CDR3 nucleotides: TGCAGCGTCACGAAGGGTTTGAACACTGAAGCTTTCTTT.

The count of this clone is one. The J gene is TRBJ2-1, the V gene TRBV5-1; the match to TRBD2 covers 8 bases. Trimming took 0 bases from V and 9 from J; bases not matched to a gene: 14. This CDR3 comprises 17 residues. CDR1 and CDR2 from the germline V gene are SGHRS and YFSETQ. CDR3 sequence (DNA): TGCGCCAGCAGCTTGGGGTTGGGAGCGGGGGACGGACTTGAGCAGTTCTTC. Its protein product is CASSLGLGAGDGLEQFF.

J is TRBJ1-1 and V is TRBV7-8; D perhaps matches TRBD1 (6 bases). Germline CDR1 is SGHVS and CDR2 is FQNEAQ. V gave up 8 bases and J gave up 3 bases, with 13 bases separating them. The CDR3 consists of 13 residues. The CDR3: CASGLKGDTEAFF. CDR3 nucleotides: TGTGCCAGCGGACTAAAGGGGGACACTGAAGCTTTCTTT.

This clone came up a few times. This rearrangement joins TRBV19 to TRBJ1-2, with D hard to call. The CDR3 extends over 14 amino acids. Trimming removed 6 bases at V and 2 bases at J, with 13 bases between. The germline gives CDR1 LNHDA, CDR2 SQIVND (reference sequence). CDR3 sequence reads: CASSPSGVNYGYTF. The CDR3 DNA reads TGTGCCAGTAGCCCGAGTGGAGTAAACTATGGCTACACCTTC.

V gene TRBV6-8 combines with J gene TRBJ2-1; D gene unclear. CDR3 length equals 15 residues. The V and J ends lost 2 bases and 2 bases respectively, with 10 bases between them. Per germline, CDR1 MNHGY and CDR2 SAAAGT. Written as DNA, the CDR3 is TGTGCCAGCAGTTACAAGGACGCCGCCTACAATGAGCAGTTCTTC. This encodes CASSYKDAAYNEQFF.

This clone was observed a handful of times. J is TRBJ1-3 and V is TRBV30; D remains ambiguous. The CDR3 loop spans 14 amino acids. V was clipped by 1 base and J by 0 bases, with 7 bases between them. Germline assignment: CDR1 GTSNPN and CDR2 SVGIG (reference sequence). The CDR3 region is CAWSGGISGNTIYF. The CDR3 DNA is TGTGCCTGGAGTGGCGGAATCTCTGGAAACACCATATATTTT. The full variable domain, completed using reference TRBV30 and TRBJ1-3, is SQTIHQWPATLVQPVGSPLSLECTVEGTSNPNLYWYRQAAGRGLQLLFYSVGIGQISSEVPQNLSASRPQDRQFILSSKKLLLSDSGFYLCAWSGGISGNTIYFGEGSWLTVV.

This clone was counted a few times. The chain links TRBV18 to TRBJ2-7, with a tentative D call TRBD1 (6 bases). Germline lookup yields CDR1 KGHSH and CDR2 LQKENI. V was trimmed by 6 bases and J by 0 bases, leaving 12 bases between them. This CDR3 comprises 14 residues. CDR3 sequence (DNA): TGTGCCAGCTCCGGACAGTCCTCCTCCTACGAGCAGTACTTC. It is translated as CASSGQSSSYEQYF.